This TCR beta chain was observed in a study of OX40 agonist ivuxolimab in advanced cancers. Study-level background: Aged roughly 20 to 85 with a mean of approximately 57 years, they were around 79% male.

Data came from immunoSEQ multiplex PCR; TCRdb stores just in-frame clones and leaves some out. The table lists 65,000 to 75,000 clones, about 85% of them singletons. CDR3 length: 14 amino acids. The V gene's germline CDR1 is MNHEY and CDR2 SVGAGI. Between the trimmed V and J ends, which lost 2 bases and 1 base, there was a span of 7 bases. This clonotype was obtained from an adult with an advanced solid tumor such as melanoma, head and neck, liver or kidney cancer. The J gene is TRBJ2-3, the V gene TRBV6-5; D not certain. The sample in question was CD4+ or CD8+ T cells sorted from blood, obtained in a trial of the OX40 agonist ivuxolimab. The CDR3 here is CASSYGGRTDTQYF. DNA of the CDR3: TGTGCCAGCAGTTACGGCGGACGCACAGATACGCAGTATTTT.